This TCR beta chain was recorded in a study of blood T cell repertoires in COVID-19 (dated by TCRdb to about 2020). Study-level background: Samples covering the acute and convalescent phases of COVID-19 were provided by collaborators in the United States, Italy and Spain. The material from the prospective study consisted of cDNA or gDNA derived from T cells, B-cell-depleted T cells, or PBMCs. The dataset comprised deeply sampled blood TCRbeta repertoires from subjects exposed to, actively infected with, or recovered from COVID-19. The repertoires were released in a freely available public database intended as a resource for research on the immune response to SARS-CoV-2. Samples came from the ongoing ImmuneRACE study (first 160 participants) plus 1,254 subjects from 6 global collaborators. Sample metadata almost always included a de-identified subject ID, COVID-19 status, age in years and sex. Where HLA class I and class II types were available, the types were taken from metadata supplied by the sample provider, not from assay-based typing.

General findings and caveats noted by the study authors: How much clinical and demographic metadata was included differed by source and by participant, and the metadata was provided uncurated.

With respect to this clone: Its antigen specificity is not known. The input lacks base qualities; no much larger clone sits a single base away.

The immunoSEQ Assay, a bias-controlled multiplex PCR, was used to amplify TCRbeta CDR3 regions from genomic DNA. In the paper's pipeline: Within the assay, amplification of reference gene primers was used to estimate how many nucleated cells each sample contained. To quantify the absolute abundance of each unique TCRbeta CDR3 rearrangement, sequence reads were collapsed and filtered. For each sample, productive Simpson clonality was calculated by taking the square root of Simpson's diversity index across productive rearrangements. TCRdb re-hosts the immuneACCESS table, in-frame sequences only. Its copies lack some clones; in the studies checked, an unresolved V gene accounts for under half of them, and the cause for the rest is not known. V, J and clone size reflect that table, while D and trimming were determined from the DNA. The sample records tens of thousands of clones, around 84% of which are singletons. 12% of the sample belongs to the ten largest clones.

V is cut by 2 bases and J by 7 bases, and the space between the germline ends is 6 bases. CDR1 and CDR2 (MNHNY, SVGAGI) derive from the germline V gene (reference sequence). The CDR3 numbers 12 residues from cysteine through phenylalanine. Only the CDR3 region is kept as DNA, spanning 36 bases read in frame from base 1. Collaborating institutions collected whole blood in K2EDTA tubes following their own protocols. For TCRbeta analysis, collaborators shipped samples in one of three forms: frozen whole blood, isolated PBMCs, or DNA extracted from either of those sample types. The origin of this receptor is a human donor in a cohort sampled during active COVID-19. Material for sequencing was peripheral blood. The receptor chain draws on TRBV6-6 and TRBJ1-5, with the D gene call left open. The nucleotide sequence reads TGTGCCAGCAGTTACCCTCAGCAGCCCCAGCATTTT. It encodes CASSYPQQPQHF.